This T cell receptor (beta chain) was sequenced for a study of molecular identifiers for immune sequencing clone quantification. Generation of bulk TCR libraries relied on previously described methods and listed TCR primers. TCRdb fed the PCR reads into MiXCR, producing one record per CDR3 protein. The sample holds about 320,000 distinct CDR3 sequences, around 21% seen once. CD8+CD4-CCR7+CD45RA+ cells were sorted as naive CD8 T cells. A word on this clonotype: This may arise from a read error, as a much more abundant clone is one base away.

The length of the CDR3 is 14 residues. The junction had 9 bases not matched to a gene; V was cut back by 4 bases and J by 9 bases. Germline V lookup: CDR1 SGHAT, CDR2 FQNNGV. V is TRBV11-2 and J is TRBJ2-1; 7 bases match TRBD1. Sequencing was done on a sample of naive CD8+ T cells from blood, with Jurkat cell RNA spiked in. Stated subset: FACS-sorted CD8+CD4-CCR7+CD45RA+ naive T cells. This clonotype was obtained from a human donor in good health. Some libraries in this study had Jurkat cell RNA spiked in. As DNA, the CDR3 is TGTGCCAGCAGCTCGACAGGGTTGGGTAGTGAGCAGTTCTTC. The encoded protein is CASSSTGLGSEQFF. Complete variable domain (other parts from reference TRBV11-2 and TRBJ2-1): EAGVAQSPRYKIIEKRQSVAFWCNPISGHATLYWYQQILGQGPKLLIQFQNNGVVDDSQLPKDRFSAERLKGVDSTLKIQPAKLEDSAVYLCASSSTGLGSEQFFGPGTRLTVL.